Reported below is one T cell receptor beta chain. Ten or more counts support this clonotype. Its antigen specificity is not known. Per-base quality was not reported, and no clone a single base away is much larger than it. The data were taken from a study of human T cells and chemical hapten exposure (TCRdb year 2021). In the study overall: For sensitization, 2% DPC in acetone was applied to a roughly 2 cm by roughly 2 cm area of upper inner arm skin. The study tracked peripheral blood TCR repertoire changes in vivo during primary and secondary sensitization to the hapten diphenylcyclopropenone (DPC) in alopecia patients. Throughout the approximately 24-week study period, patients were also given weekly therapeutic DPC doses on the scalp. For TCR sequencing, blood came from approximately 29 alopecia patients at anywhere from one to four time points (pre-sensitization, 2, 6 and 24 weeks). Patch testing was done on the upper back using Finn chambers containing 0.01% DPC, and results were scored after 6 days according to International Contact Dermatitis Research Group standards. Blood samples were taken from patients before sensitization (week 0) and then at 2, 6 and about 24 weeks after DPC sensitization. Alopecia areata with under or over 50% scalp involvement, alopecia totalis and alopecia universalis were represented in the patient cohort, which was mostly female. The libraries were sequenced as a pool, and the TCR yield per sample differed mostly because of small variations in library volumes within the pool.

Sequences SGHTA (CDR1) and FQGNSA (CDR2) are obtained from the germline V gene. Trimming costs V 5 bases and J 0 bases, and their ends lie 11 bases apart. The CDR3 runs 15 amino acids, cysteine and phenylalanine included. Only the CDR3 region is kept as DNA, spanning 45 bases read in frame from base 1. The library was obtained by RACE. Sequencing used a NextSeq 500. Library preparation attached unique molecular identifiers to individual cDNA molecules for quantitative, reproducible TCR counting. For every blood RNA sample, sequencing covered both the TCR alpha and TCR beta chains. Under the source paper's analysis protocol: A median of around 100,000 TCRs per sample was observed, with a range of about 23,224 to 690,600. The Decombinator software suite was used to annotate V, J and CDR3 in the TCR reads. For PS versus PT1 abundance plots, all samples were subsampled to the same number of TCRs (28,000). TCRs were defined as expanded if absent before sensitization and observed at least eight times at the 2-week time point. The raw public reads went through TCRdb reprocessing: fastp at Q25, MiXCR clone calling, in-frame beta chains kept. When rows share a CDR3 protein, they turn into one entry using the most common DNA and genes. In this record, the V and J calls reflect TCRdb's handling and not the investigators' own analysis. For this sample there are approximately 110,000 distinct CDR3 sequences; roughly a tenth appear just once. Around 3.1% of the sample is held by the ten biggest clonotypes.

Overall results and qualifications from the work: Compared with pre-sensitization or healthy control sets, expanded TCRs formed significantly more large CDR3 similarity clusters, which is consistent with antigen-driven responses. A positive correlation was found between the number of PT1 expanded TCRs and patch test score, with significance reached at thresholds 8, 16 and 32 but not 4. Because all patients had alopecia, a presumed autoimmune disease, the immune response of the patients might differ from that of healthy individuals. The number of TCRs above 1 in 1000 frequency did not change with DPC sensitization; there was no evidence of global repertoire structure alterations. After repeated subsampling, the strength of the expansion versus patch-test correlation and the threshold at which it became significant changed.

What the time point label conveys for this sample: patch test 2, 6 weeks after DPC sensitization. The label giving this sample's treatment or condition can be read as: therapeutic diphenylcyclopropenone sensitization with weekly scalp DPC. Blood at each patch-test visit was drawn before the patch test was applied. To be eligible, patients had to be aged 18 to 70, diagnosed with alopecia and judged suitable for DPC therapy, while pregnant patients were excluded. Total RNA was extracted from unfractionated whole blood that had been collected in Tempus Blood RNA tubes. Sample: whole blood, taken in connection with sensitization to the hapten diphenylcyclopropenone (DPC). The receptor's source is a woman aged 40-49 years with alopecia areata. Some clones in this sample may be carry-over from other donors' samples. In this chain, TRBV7-2 is recombined with TRBJ2-1; the D segment could be TRBD2, given 6 matching bases. CDR3 region: CASSPAGSSYNEQFF. The DNA is as follows: TGTGCCAGCAGCCCAGCCGGGAGCTCCTACAATGAGCAGTTCTTC.